This T cell receptor beta chain was observed in a study of neoadjuvant nivolumab and ipilimumab in lung cancer. The J segment lost 3 bases and the V segment lost 5 bases, leaving 5 bases of the junction unmatched. The CDR3 loop spans 16 amino acids. CDR1 and CDR2 from the germline V gene are SNHLY and FYNNEI. The table came from immunoSEQ multiplex PCR; TCRdb's copy has only in-frame clones and leaves some out. The table records over 25,000 clones, more than 75% of them present only once. The chain uses TRBV2 and TRBJ1-6; 9 nucleotides align to TRBD1. The source material was tumor tissue, sampled after neoadjuvant nivolumab, alone or with ipilimumab, at or shortly before surgery. The TCR sequence derives from an adult with non-small cell lung cancer. CDR3 sequence: CASSSDRGGYNSPLHF. CDR3 in DNA: TGTGCCAGCAGTTCGGACAGGGGTGGCTATAATTCACCCCTCCACTTT.